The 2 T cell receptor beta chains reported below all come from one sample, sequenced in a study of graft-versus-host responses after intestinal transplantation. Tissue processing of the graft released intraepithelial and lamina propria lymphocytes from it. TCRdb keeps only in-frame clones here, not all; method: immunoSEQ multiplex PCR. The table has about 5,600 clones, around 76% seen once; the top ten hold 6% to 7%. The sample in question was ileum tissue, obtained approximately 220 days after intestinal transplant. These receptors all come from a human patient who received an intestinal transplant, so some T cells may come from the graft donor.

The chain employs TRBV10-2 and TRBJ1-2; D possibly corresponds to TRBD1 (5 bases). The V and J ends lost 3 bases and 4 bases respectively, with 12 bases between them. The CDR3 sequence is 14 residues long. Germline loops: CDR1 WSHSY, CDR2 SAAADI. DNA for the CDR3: TGCGCCAGCAGTGATGGGGGGGTTCTCTATGGCTACACCTTC. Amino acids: CASSDGGVLYGYTF.

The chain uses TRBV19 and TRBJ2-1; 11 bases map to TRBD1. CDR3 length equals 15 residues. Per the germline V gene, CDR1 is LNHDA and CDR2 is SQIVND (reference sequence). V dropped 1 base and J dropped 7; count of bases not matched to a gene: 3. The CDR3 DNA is TGTGCCAGTAGTATAGGGGACAGGGGGGTAAATGAGCAGTTCTTC. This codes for CASSIGDRGVNEQFF.